This T cell receptor beta chain stems from a study of cytomegalovirus exposure and HLA in healthy donors. Study background: Findings of an earlier analysis included under 140 million unique TCR beta sequences from some 190 million T cells. Broader study findings: About 87% or about 30% of the time was how often most TCR beta V segments were productive, according to an earlier analysis. Presence/absence analysis assumed near-uniform sequencing depth across donors.

In the case of this clone: Its antigen is unidentified.

The PCR ran on 60 Vbeta and 13 Jbeta primers. Assay: immunoSEQ multiplex PCR; the TCRdb copy retains only in-frame clones and omits some. There are some 140,000 clones in the sample; 65% to 80% occur only once, and about 10% lies in the top ten. Trimming at V came to 2 bases and at J to 4 bases, leaving 6 bases not matched to a gene. The CDR3 sequence is 16 residues long. Germline CDR1 is MGHRA and CDR2 is YSYEKL. The J gene is TRBJ2-2, the V gene TRBV4-1, with 8 bases aligning to TRBD1. This TCR came from a woman aged 45-60 years in good health and CMV-seropositive. Sequencing was carried out using PBMCs. This chain's CDR3 is CASSQLRGRGTGELFF. For the CDR3, the DNA is TGCGCCAGCAGCCAACTCAGGGGGCGCGGCACCGGGGAGCTGTTTTTT.